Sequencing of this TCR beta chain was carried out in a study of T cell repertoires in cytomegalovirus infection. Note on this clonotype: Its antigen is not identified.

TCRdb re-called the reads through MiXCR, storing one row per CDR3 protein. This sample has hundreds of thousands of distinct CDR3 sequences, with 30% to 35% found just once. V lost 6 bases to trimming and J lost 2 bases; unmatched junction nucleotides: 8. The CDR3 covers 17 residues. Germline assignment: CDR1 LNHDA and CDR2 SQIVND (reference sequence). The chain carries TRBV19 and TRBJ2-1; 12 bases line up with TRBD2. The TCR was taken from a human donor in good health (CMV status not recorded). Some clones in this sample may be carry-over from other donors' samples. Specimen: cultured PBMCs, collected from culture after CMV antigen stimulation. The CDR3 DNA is TGTGCCAGTAGCCTAGGACTAGCGGGACGACCCTACAATGAGCAGTTCTTC. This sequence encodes CASSLGLAGRPYNEQFF. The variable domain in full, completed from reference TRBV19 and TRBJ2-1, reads DGGITQSPKYLFRKEGQNVTLSCEQNLNHDAMYWYRQDPGQGLRLIYYSQIVNDFQKGDIAEGYSVSREKKESFPLTVTSAQKNPTAFYLCASSLGLAGRPYNEQFFGPGTRLTVL.